This note documents a single T cell receptor (beta chain) sequence. Antigen unknown. This CDR3 has 14 residues. Trimming removed 3 bases at V and 2 bases at J, with 10 bases between. Germline CDR1 reads KGHSH; CDR2 reads LQKENI. The sample originates from a study of T cells after posttransplantation cyclophosphamide. The assay was immunoSEQ multiplex PCR, and TCRdb's table has in-frame clones only and misses some. Of about 32,000 clones listed, about nine tenths are singletons. Cells defined as naive were viable CD3+CD4+ or CD3+CD8+ and CCR7+CD45RA+CD45RO-CD95-CD27+CD28+. The related graft donor's blood sample was taken on the day of bone marrow donation. Overall study results and limits: Skin or GI-infiltrating T cells shared few TRB sequences with blood. Recipient CMV seropositivity and CMV reactivation strongly tracked TRB clonality. Donor CD8+ memory clones often dominated recipient blood repertoires at later times.

V and J are TRBV18 and TRBJ1-2; D perhaps matches TRBD1 (6 bases). The sequenced material came from naive CD4+ T cells sorted from PBMCs. This TCR came from a woman aged 60-70 years in good health, CMV-negative, and a related stem cell transplant donor. The CDR3 sequence is CASSPLQGNYGYTF. The CDR3 nucleotides are TGTGCCAGCTCACCTCTACAGGGAAACTATGGCTACACCTTC.